The 25 T cell receptor beta chains below come from one sample, sequenced in a study of T cells in localized non-small cell lung cancer. Repertoires were generated with immunoSEQ multiplex PCR, while TCRdb's copy carries only in-frame clones and drops some. The sample yields tens of thousands of clones, 75% to 90% seen once. Material: peripheral blood, obtained before any cancer treatment. All receptors come from a man aged 40 to 69 with stage I lung adenocarcinoma.

V gene TRBV28 combines with J gene TRBJ2-3; D not certain. Trimming left V 3 bases short and J 5 bases short, with 12 bases between. Germline CDR1 is MDHEN and CDR2 is SYDVKM. CDR3 length: 14 residues. The CDR3 spells CASSFPTRLDTQYF. In DNA, the CDR3 is TGTGCCAGCAGTTTCCCTACCCGGTTAGATACGCAGTATTTT.

This clone was detected once. V gene TRBV11-3 combines with J gene TRBJ2-3; no clear D. The CDR3 extends over 16 amino acids. V shed 2 bases and J shed 0 bases, with 12 bases lying between them. The germline V gene encodes CDR1 SGHNT and CDR2 YENEEA. CDR3 region: CASSLRTTFSTDTQYF. CDR3 sequence (DNA): TGTGCCAGCAGCTTACGCACAACCTTTAGCACAGATACGCAGTATTTT. Full variable domain (rest looked up from reference TRBV11-3 and TRBJ2-3): EAGVVQSPRYKIIEKKQPVAFWCNPISGHNTLYWYLQNLGQGPELLIRYENEEAVDDSQLPKDRFSAERLKGVDSTLKIQPAELGDSAVYLCASSLRTTFSTDTQYFGPGTRLTVL.

The chain combines TRBV2 with TRBJ2-7; D gene uncertain. Per the germline V gene, CDR1 is SNHLY and CDR2 is FYNNEI. The CDR3 runs 11 residues. The V gene lost 2 bases and the J gene lost 6 bases, with 5 bases spanning the gap. The CDR3 DNA is TGTGCCAGCAGTGAATACTCCGAGCAGTACTTC. This gives the protein CASSEYSEQYF.

V is TRBV29-1 and J is TRBJ1-3, with D unclear. This CDR3 region has 14 residues. V lost 5 bases and J lost 0, with 11 bases in between. Germline CDR1 is SQVTM and CDR2 is ANQGSEA. CDR3 protein: CSVIHSDSGNTIYF. The CDR3 region has the DNA TGCAGCGTTATCCACAGCGACTCTGGAAACACCATATATTTT.

The DNA for the CDR3 is TGTGCCAGCAGTTCCCCCAGAGGGACCTTAGGGACTGAAGCTTTCTTT. This gives the protein CASSSPRGTLGTEAFF. The chain carries TRBV28 and TRBJ1-1, with a weak D call TRBD1 (5 bases). Trimming shortened V by 4 bases and J by 5 bases, and 20 bases separated the two germline ends. CDR3 length equals 16 residues. Germline V gene data show CDR1 as MDHEN and CDR2 as SYDVKM.

The gene calls are TRBV6-4 and TRBJ2-1; 7 bases are shared with TRBD2. Looked up from germline, CDR1 is MRHNA and CDR2 is SNTAGT. This CDR3 is 14 amino acids long. With 3 bases clipped from V and 12 bases from J, the junction kept 11 bases outside the gene matches. The CDR3 loop is CASSESPGTTLQFF. Here the CDR3 DNA reads TGTGCCAGCAGTGAATCCCCCGGGACTACTTTGCAGTTCTTC.

This sequence joins TRBV14 and TRBJ1-2, with 8 bases matching TRBD1. This CDR3 spans 13 amino acids. CDR1 SGHDN and CDR2 FVKESK come from the germline V gene. With V trimmed by 4 bases and J by 7 bases, 5 bases remained unmatched. CDR3 region: CASSPGTGFGYTF. CDR3 in DNA: TGTGCCAGCAGCCCCGGGACAGGCTTTGGCTACACCTTC.

The V gene is TRBV7-9, the J gene TRBJ2-2; no reliable D call. CDR3 length: 12 residues. Germline assignment: CDR1 SEHNR and CDR2 FQNEAQ (reference sequence). V lost 10 bases and J lost 3, with 9 bases in between. The CDR3 reads CATRLDTGELFF. In DNA form, the CDR3 reads TGTGCCACGAGGTTGGACACCGGGGAGCTGTTTTTT.

The gene calls are TRBV28 and TRBJ1-1, with a tentative D call TRBD1 (6 bases). CDR1 MDHEN and CDR2 SYDVKM come from the germline V gene. Between the trimmed V and J ends, which lost 5 bases and 4 bases, there was a span of 17 bases. This CDR3 contains 15 residues. The CDR3 sequence is CASSVIQGGVTEAFF. The CDR3 DNA follows: TGTGCCAGCAGTGTGATACAGGGAGGAGTCACTGAAGCTTTCTTT.

The chain combines TRBV2 with TRBJ2-7, with no clear D. The CDR3 loop spans 14 amino acids. Between the trimmed V and J ends, which lost 3 bases and 4 bases, there was a span of 13 bases. The germline CDR1 and CDR2 sequences are SNHLY and FYNNEI. CDR3 DNA sequence: TGTGCCAGCAGTGACCACGGAACACCTTACGAGCAGTACTTC. Protein product: CASSDHGTPYEQYF.

This clone came up once. The V gene is TRBV28, the J gene TRBJ2-7, with a weak D call TRBD2 (5 bases). The V end lost 1 base, the J end lost 7 bases, and 11 bases lay between the germline ends. The CDR3 totals 13 residues. The germline gives CDR1 MDHEN, CDR2 SYDVKM. The CDR3 region is CASSLSAGKEQYF. The CDR3 DNA follows: TGTGCCAGCAGTTTATCTGCCGGGAAAGAGCAGTACTTC.

The gene calls are TRBV15 and TRBJ2-2; D unclear. This CDR3 comprises 14 residues. Trimming pared 6 bases from V and 2 bases from J, leaving 10 bases between. Germline assignment: CDR1 LNHNV and CDR2 YYDKDF (reference sequence). CDR3 DNA sequence: TGTGCCACCAGGAAGCGTAGTAACACCGGGGAGCTGTTTTTT. It is translated as CATRKRSNTGELFF.

CDR3 protein: CASSFTHEQYF. CDR3 DNA sequence: TGTGCCAGCAGTTTTACCCACGAGCAGTACTTC. The chain carries TRBV28 and TRBJ2-7; unclear D gene. Germline V CDR1 and CDR2: MDHEN, SYDVKM. The CDR3 totals 11 residues. V lost 3 bases and J lost 5, with 5 bases in between.

The chain employs TRBV28 and TRBJ1-2; 9 bases agree with TRBD1. The CDR3 consists of 13 residues. V shed 6 bases and J 6 bases; nucleotides not matched to a gene: 5. Germline loops: CDR1 MDHEN, CDR2 SYDVKM. CDR3 nucleotides: TGTGCCAGCAGCCTGACAGGGGGAAATGGCTACACCTTC. Translating it yields CASSLTGGNGYTF.

In DNA, the CDR3 is TGTGCCAGCAGTCCCCCGGGGGGGGATACGCAGTATTTT. Its protein is CASSPPGGDTQYF. The chain carries TRBV27 and TRBJ2-3, with 8 bases aligning to TRBD2. Germline assignment: CDR1 MNHEY and CDR2 SMNVEV (reference sequence). V trimming: 5 bases; J trimming: 6 bases; junction bases outside the gene matches: 4. The CDR3 spans 13 residues.

This clone was detected once. This chain joins TRBV5-1 and TRBJ2-5; 7 nucleotides line up with TRBD1. Germline assignment: CDR1 SGHRS and CDR2 YFSETQ. CDR3 length: 15 residues. The V segment lost 5 bases and the J segment 0 bases; nucleotides outside the gene matches: 7. CDR3 in DNA: TGCGCCAGCAGTACAGGGCAGGGGGACCAAGAGACCCAGTACTTC. Translated, it gives CASSTGQGDQETQYF. Full variable domain (outside the CDR3, taken from reference TRBV5-1 and TRBJ2-5): KAGVTQTPRYLIKTRGQQVTLSCSPISGHRSVSWYQQTPGQGLQFLFEYFSETQRNKGNFPGRFSGRQFSNSRSEMNVSTLELGDSALYLCASSTGQGDQETQYFGPGTRLLVL.

This clone was counted between two and nine times. The J gene is TRBJ1-2, the V gene TRBV6-5; no firm D call. This CDR3 comprises 11 residues. The V and J ends lost 4 bases and 4 bases respectively, with 4 bases between them. Germline V gives CDR1 MNHEY, CDR2 SVGAGI. CDR3 loop: CASSSSYGYTF. The CDR3 coding sequence is TGTGCCAGCAGTTCCTCCTATGGCTACACCTTC.

The chain recombines TRBV19 with TRBJ1-3, with 8 bases fitting TRBD1. The J segment lost 4 bases and the V segment lost 10 bases, leaving 18 bases of the junction unmatched. Germline CDR1 LNHDA, CDR2 SQIVND (reference sequence). This CDR3 has 17 amino acids. DNA for the CDR3: TGTGCCACCTACGGGGCAGGGGGCAGCTTACGAGGAAACACCATATATTTT. Its protein is CATYGAGGSLRGNTIYF.

The gene calls are TRBV27 and TRBJ2-7; D call uncertain. Germline assignment: CDR1 MNHEY and CDR2 SMNVEV (reference sequence). This CDR3 has 16 amino acids. V was trimmed by 4 bases and J by 2 bases, leaving 18 bases between them. As DNA, the CDR3 is TGTGCCAGCAGTTCTCTAGGTACCGGACGGGCCTACGAGCAGTACTTC. As protein: CASSSLGTGRAYEQYF.

The chain links TRBV4-2 to TRBJ2-1; 10 bases are a match to TRBD2. V lost 3 bases and J lost 5; bases outside the gene matches: 7. CDR1 is LGHNA and CDR2 is YNFKEQ in the germline V gene. The CDR3 is 16 residues long. CDR3 DNA: TGTGCCAGCAGCCACACACTAGCGGGATGGGACAATGAGCAGTTCTTC. Amino acids: CASSHTLAGWDNEQFF.

This chain connects TRBV27 to TRBJ1-4; 9 nucleotides align to TRBD1. Germline V gene data show CDR1 as MNHEY and CDR2 as SMNVEV (reference sequence). This CDR3 contains 16 residues. V lost 5 bases and J lost 8; bases outside the gene matches: 12. CDR3 region: CASSPRPGQGGEKLFF. The CDR3 DNA reads as TGTGCCAGCAGTCCACGCCCGGGACAGGGTGGAGAAAAACTGTTTTTT.

J is TRBJ1-1 and V is TRBV28; no clear D. V gave up 5 bases and J gave up 0 bases, with 13 bases separating them. Looked up from germline, CDR1 is MDHEN and CDR2 is SYDVKM. The CDR3 length is 15 residues. CDR3 in amino acids: CASSTSSYLNTEAFF. CDR3 sequence (DNA): TGTGCCAGCAGTACCTCCAGCTATTTGAACACTGAAGCTTTCTTT.

V usage is TRBV6-1 and J usage is TRBJ2-7; 13 bases line up with TRBD2. The CDR3 consists of 15 residues. The V gene end was trimmed by 10 bases and the J gene end by 1 base; junction bases not matched to a gene: 7. The germline CDR1 and CDR2 sequences are MNHNS and SASEGT. Here the CDR3 DNA reads TGTGCCACTATTCCGGGACTAGCGGGGTCCTACGAGCAGTACTTC. This encodes CATIPGLAGSYEQYF.

This chain joins TRBV14 and TRBJ2-7, with TRBD1 matching over 8 bases. There are 18 residues in the CDR3. V shed 0 bases, J shed 1 base, and the junction held 11 bases outside the gene matches. Looked up from germline, CDR1 is SGHDN and CDR2 is FVKESK. This CDR3 is CASSQEQNLGQESYEQYF. The CDR3 region has the DNA TGTGCCAGCAGCCAAGAACAGAATTTGGGACAGGAATCCTACGAGCAGTACTTC.

The rearrangement uses TRBV23-1 and TRBJ1-2, with D possibly being TRBD1 (5 bases). TRBV23-1 is given ORF status, its function remaining uncertain. Trimming took 2 bases from V and 0 from J, leaving 22 bases between them. The CDR3 is made up of 19 amino acids. The CDR3 spells CASSQPPLSDRPTNYGYTF. In DNA form, the CDR3 reads TGCGCCAGCAGTCAACCTCCTTTGTCAGACAGACCGACTAACTATGGCTACACCTTC.